This T cell receptor beta chain was found in a study of T cells in Graves' hyperthyroidism and ophthalmopathy. Concerning this clonotype: No antigen is known for it.

Amplification yielded TCR beta CDR3 regions, with RNA transcripts as the source. The HTBI primer set served for first-round RT-PCR of the TCR CDR3. TCRdb reanalysed the multiplex PCR reads using MiXCR and keeps one entry per CDR3 protein. The table lists a few hundred thousand distinct CDR3 sequences, around 18% of them singletons. CDR3 length: 13 amino acids. Germline-derived CDR1 and CDR2 are ENHRY and SYGVKD. The V and J ends lost 0 bases and 4 bases respectively, with 4 bases between them. Regarding the study as a whole: Model-based prediction identified ophthalmopathy a median 6.5 months prior to its onset. Most thyroid clonotypes with frequency above 0.001 were detected in blood.

The specimen sequenced was blood. The rearrangement joins TRBV10-3 to TRBJ2-1; D is ambiguous. The sequence derives from a man aged 35 to 55 with Graves' hyperthyroidism. The CDR3 is CAISESTYNEQFF. The CDR3 DNA follows: TGTGCCATCAGTGAGTCGACATACAATGAGCAGTTCTTC.